A single sample gave rise to the 26 T cell receptor beta chains below, sequenced in a study of vaccination effects on CD4 cells after COVID-19. Profiling relied on immunoSEQ multiplex PCR, and the TCRdb table lists in-frame clones only, not all of them. The table has roughly 24,000 clones, more than 70% seen once. No antigens are known for them. Sequencing followed a ViraFEST assay step that expanded antigen-specific CD4+ T cells with viral peptide pools. Culturing for about ten days preceded CD4+ T cell isolation. Infection with SARS-CoV-2 occurred in the person between March and December 2020, and PCR confirmed it. Here the sequenced sample was CD4+ T cells from PBMCs cultured with SARS-CoV-2 spike peptides, taken before COVID-19 vaccination. The receptor source for this set is a human donor who had a prior SARS-CoV-2 infection.

The chain is built from TRBV6-2 or TRBV6-3 and TRBJ2-1, with 7 bases matching TRBD1. V lost 0 bases, J lost 13 bases, and 15 bases stayed unmatched. In germline, CDR1 is MNHEY, CDR2 SVGEGT. The CDR3 covers 16 residues. The CDR3 reads CASSYSIGTVSPVQFF. CDR3 bases: TGTGCCAGCAGTTACTCGATTGGGACAGTCTCCCCCGTTCAGTTCTTC.

The V and J genes are TRBV12-3 or TRBV12-4 and TRBJ2-1, with D hard to call. The CDR3 loop spans 12 amino acids. Trimming cost V 4 bases and J 3 bases, with 4 bases left between them. CDR3 bases: TGTGCCAGCAGTTCCGTCTACAATGAGCAGTTCTTC. The encoded protein is CASSSVYNEQFF.

This clone was seen a few times. This sequence joins TRBV7-8 and TRBJ2-1; D is ambiguous. Trimming removed 4 bases from V and 3 bases from J, with 7 bases in between. Germline assignment: CDR1 SGHVS and CDR2 FQNEAQ. There are 13 residues in the CDR3. The CDR3 here is CASSSTNYNEQFF. The CDR3 nucleotides read TGTGCCAGCAGCTCAACCAACTACAATGAGCAGTTCTTC.

The J gene is TRBJ1-5, the V gene TRBV27; 10 nucleotides match TRBD1. Germline CDR1 and CDR2: MNHEY and SMNVEV (reference sequence). Trimming cost V 0 bases and J 0 bases; bases outside gene matches: 5. The CDR3 is 18 residues long. The DNA for the CDR3 is TGTGCCAGCAGTTTATCGGGGACAGGGGTGTATAGCAATCAGCCCCAGCATTTT. Translating it yields CASSLSGTGVYSNQPQHF.

The J gene is TRBJ1-2, the V gene TRBV19; perhaps TRBD1 as D (5 bases). The germline V and J ends were trimmed by 9 bases and 4 bases, with 21 bases remaining between them. CDR3 length: 15 residues. Germline V gene lookup returns CDR1 LNHDA and CDR2 SQIVND (reference sequence). CDR3 nucleotide sequence: TGTGCCAGCACAAACCCGGGACGGAGATCCTATGGCTACACCTTC. Translating it yields CASTNPGRRSYGYTF.

The chain is built from TRBV28 and TRBJ2-7; tentatively, D is TRBD2 (5 bases). Germline assignment: CDR1 MDHEN and CDR2 SYDVKM. This CDR3 region has 13 residues. Trimming pared 7 bases from V and 1 base from J, leaving 11 bases between. The CDR3, as DNA: TGTGCCAGCACCGGCGGACTTTCCTACGAGCAGTACTTC. Amino acids: CASTGGLSYEQYF.

The rearrangement links TRBV18 to TRBJ1-2; 8 nucleotides agree with TRBD1. This CDR3 is 12 amino acids long. V gave up 6 bases and J gave up 3 bases; unmatched junction bases: 0. Per the germline V gene, CDR1 is KGHSH and CDR2 is LQKENI. The DNA of the CDR3 is TGTGCCAGCTCGGACAGGGACTATGGCTACACCTTC. It is translated as CASSDRDYGYTF.

J is TRBJ1-1 and V is TRBV5-1; TRBD1 matches at 9 bases. J lost 4 bases, V lost 5 bases, and 6 bases had no gene match. The CDR3 is 14 amino acids. The germline V gene has CDR1 SGHRS and CDR2 YFSETQ. CDR3 sequence (DNA): TGCGCCAGCAGGAAGACAGGGGGGAGCACTGAAGCTTTCTTT. As protein: CASRKTGGSTEAFF.

This chain joins TRBV7-3 and TRBJ2-2; no clear D. CDR1 and CDR2 (germline): SGHTA, FQGTGA. V was clipped by 5 bases and J by 6 bases, with 10 bases between them. This CDR3 comprises 13 residues. The DNA for the CDR3 is TGTGCCAGCAGCCCCCTCAATGCCGGGGAGCTGTTTTTT. It translates to CASSPLNAGELFF.

The rearrangement links TRBV7-8 to TRBJ1-6, with unresolved D. Per the germline V gene, CDR1 is SGHVS and CDR2 is FQNEAQ. The CDR3 is made up of 13 amino acids. V shed 1 base and J shed 13 bases, with 11 bases lying between them. The CDR3 region is CASSLEVVGPLHF. CDR3 bases: TGTGCCAGCAGCTTAGAGGTGGTGGGGCCCCTCCACTTT.

This chain connects TRBV7-2 to TRBJ2-1; TRBD2 aligns across 10 bases. Per the germline V gene, CDR1 is SGHTA and CDR2 is FQGNSA. This CDR3 has 18 residues. With 0 bases clipped from V and 5 bases from J, the junction kept 10 bases outside the gene matches. The CDR3 DNA follows: TGTGCCAGCAGCTTAGCGTTGGGGACTAGCGATTTGGACAATGAGCAGTTCTTC. Translation gives CASSLALGTSDLDNEQFF.

In this sample, this clone turned up once. The V and J genes are TRBV10-3 and TRBJ2-6; D gene uncertain. V gave up 4 bases and J gave up 0 bases, with 7 bases separating them. The CDR3 extends over 15 amino acids. Germline CDR1 ENHRY, CDR2 SYGVKD. In DNA form, the CDR3 reads TGTGCCATCAGTGGGACCAGCTCTGGGGCCAACGTCCTGACTTTC. This codes for CAISGTSSGANVLTF.

Note on this clone: At one boundary the junction diverges from the germline segment, which might be a read error. V gene TRBV7-7 combines with J gene TRBJ2-2; D remains ambiguous. The CDR3 has 15 amino acids. Looked up from germline, CDR1 is SSHAT and CDR2 is FNYEAQ (reference sequence). For the CDR3, the DNA is TGTGCTAGCAGCCCAAGACACTTAAACACCGGGGAGCTGTTTTTT. Translating gives CASSPRHLNTGELFF.

J is TRBJ1-6 and V is TRBV5-1; D is perhaps TRBD1 (5 bases). V lost 0 bases and J 11 bases, leaving 12 bases between the germline ends. The CDR3 length is 14 residues. Germline CDR1 SGHRS, CDR2 YFSETQ. The CDR3 is CASSLGSGVPPLHF. The DNA for the CDR3 is TGCGCCAGCAGCTTGGGGTCGGGGGTCCCACCCCTCCACTTT.

V and J are TRBV4-2 and TRBJ2-7; tentative D call: TRBD1 (6 bases). The length of the CDR3 is 16 residues. Germline V CDR1 and CDR2: LGHNA, YNFKEQ. V lost 0 bases and J lost 2, with 14 bases in between. DNA for the CDR3: TGTGCCAGCAGCCAAGATCGAGGGGGTTCACCCTACGAGCAGTACTTC. It is translated as CASSQDRGGSPYEQYF.

This chain links TRBV5-4 with TRBJ1-4; possibly TRBD1 for D (5 bases). Between the trimmed V and J ends, which lost 0 bases and 0 bases, there was a span of 15 bases. Germline CDR1 is SGHNT and CDR2 is YYREEE (reference sequence). This CDR3 region has 18 residues. The CDR3 DNA sequence: TGTGCCAGCAGCTTGGGATTGACAGCGACGGCAACTAATGAAAAACTGTTTTTT. It yields the protein CASSLGLTATATNEKLFF.

This clone was observed a handful of times. The chain combines TRBV15 with TRBJ1-1; the D is unclear. The V gene's germline CDR1 is LNHNV and CDR2 YYDKDF (reference sequence). The CDR3 spans 16 residues. V lost 0 bases and J 0 bases, leaving 11 bases between the germline ends. The CDR3: CATSRDLLGVNTEAFF. DNA of the CDR3: TGTGCCACCAGCAGAGATTTACTGGGAGTGAACACTGAAGCTTTCTTT.

The V and J genes are TRBV2 and TRBJ2-7; TRBD1 matches 7 bases. J was trimmed by 2 bases and V by 9 bases; bases with no gene match: 4. This CDR3 contains 12 residues. CDR1 is SNHLY, CDR2 FYNNEI, per germline. CDR3 bases: TGTGCCAGTGGGGGACAGACCTACGAGCAGTACTTC. It encodes CASGGQTYEQYF.

The chain has TRBV6-4 and TRBJ1-2; a weak D match, TRBD1 (6 bases). Germline V gene lookup returns CDR1 MRHNA and CDR2 SNTAGT. With 6 bases removed from V and 5 bases from J, the gap between germline ends came to 13 bases. The CDR3 is made up of 13 amino acids. The CDR3 spells CASSPGALYGYTF. The CDR3 DNA is TGTGCCAGCAGCCCGGGGGCCCTTTATGGCTACACCTTC.

The genes are TRBV6-4 and TRBJ2-7; TRBD1 is a possible D gene (5 bases). The germline V gene encodes CDR1 MRHNA and CDR2 SNTAGT. V lost 6 bases to trimming and J lost 7 bases, with 7 bases between them. The CDR3 sequence is 10 residues long. In DNA form, the CDR3 reads TGTGCCAGCAGGAAGGGGGAGCAGTACTTC. This sequence encodes CASRKGEQYF.

J is TRBJ2-3 and V is TRBV27; D is ambiguous. The CDR3 runs 14 residues. Between the trimmed V and J ends, which lost 7 bases and 4 bases, there was a span of 15 bases. Germline CDR1 reads MNHEY; CDR2 reads SMNVEV (reference sequence). The CDR3 loop reads CASTPTITSDTQYF. The DNA of the CDR3 is TGTGCCAGCACCCCCACCATAACTTCAGATACGCAGTATTTT.

V and J are TRBV7-3 and TRBJ1-1, with D perhaps TRBD1 (5 bases). In germline, CDR1 is SGHTA, CDR2 FQGTGA. Trimming shortened V by 5 bases and J by 6 bases, and 16 bases separated the two germline ends. CDR3 length: 14 residues. The CDR3 protein is CASSLRGGMAEAFF. CDR3 DNA: TGTGCCAGCAGCCTAAGGGGTGGGATGGCTGAAGCTTTCTTT.

The rearrangement links TRBV3-1 (or the pseudogene TRBV3-2) to TRBJ2-3, with 12 positions matching TRBD2. The CDR3 consists of 17 residues. Germline V lookup: CDR1 LGHDT, CDR2 YNNKEL (reference sequence). V lost 4 bases, J lost 1 base, and 6 bases stayed unmatched. CDR3 DNA: TGTGCCAGCAGCCGCTGGACTAGCGGGGACCGCACAGATACGCAGTATTTT. Translation: CASSRWTSGDRTDTQYF.

The CDR3 DNA reads TGTGCCAGCAGCCAACGCCGACTTGGTTTGGACGGGGAGCTGTTTTTT. Its protein is CASSQRRLGLDGELFF. The rearrangement uses TRBV3-1 (or the pseudogene TRBV3-2) and TRBJ2-2; D remains ambiguous. V lost 2 bases and J 7 bases, leaving 17 bases between the germline ends. The CDR3 totals 16 residues. CDR1 is LGHDT, CDR2 YNNKEL, per germline (reference sequence).

J is TRBJ2-3 and V is TRBV5-1; 8 nucleotides match TRBD2. The CDR3 spans 14 residues. Germline-derived CDR1 and CDR2 are SGHRS and YFSETQ. The trim removed 7 bases at V and 4 bases at J, leaving 8 bases unmatched. CDR3 amino acids: CASFAAGEADTQYF. DNA of the CDR3: TGCGCCAGCTTTGCAGCGGGGGAGGCAGATACGCAGTATTTT. The full variable domain, completed using reference TRBV5-1 and TRBJ2-3, is KAGVTQTPRYLIKTRGQQVTLSCSPISGHRSVSWYQQTPGQGLQFLFEYFSETQRNKGNFPGRFSGRQFSNSRSEMNVSTLELGDSALYLCASFAAGEADTQYFGPGTRLTVL.

V and J are TRBV5-1 and TRBJ1-4, with a possible D match to TRBD1 (5 bases). The CDR3 sequence is 15 residues long. V was clipped by 0 bases and J by 4 bases, with 10 bases between them. Germline CDR1 reads SGHRS; CDR2 reads YFSETQ. CDR3 protein: CASSLAGTFNEKLFF. In DNA, the CDR3 is TGCGCCAGCAGCTTGGCCGGGACCTTTAATGAAAAACTGTTTTTT.